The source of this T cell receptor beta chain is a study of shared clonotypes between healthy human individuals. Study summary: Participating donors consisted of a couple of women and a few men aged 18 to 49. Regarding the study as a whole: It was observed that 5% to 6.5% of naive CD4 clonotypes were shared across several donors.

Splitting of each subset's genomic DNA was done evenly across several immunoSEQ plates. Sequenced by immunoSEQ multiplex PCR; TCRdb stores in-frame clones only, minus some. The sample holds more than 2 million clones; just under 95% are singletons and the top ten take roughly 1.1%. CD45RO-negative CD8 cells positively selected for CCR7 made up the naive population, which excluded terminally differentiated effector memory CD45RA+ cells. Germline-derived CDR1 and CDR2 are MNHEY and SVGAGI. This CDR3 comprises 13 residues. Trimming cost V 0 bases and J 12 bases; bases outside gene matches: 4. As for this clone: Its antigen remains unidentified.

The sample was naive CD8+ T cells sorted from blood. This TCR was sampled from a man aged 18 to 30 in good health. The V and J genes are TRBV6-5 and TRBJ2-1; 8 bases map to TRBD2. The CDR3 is CASSYSSAGGQFF. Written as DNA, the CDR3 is TGTGCCAGCAGTTACTCGAGTGCGGGGGGGCAGTTCTTC.